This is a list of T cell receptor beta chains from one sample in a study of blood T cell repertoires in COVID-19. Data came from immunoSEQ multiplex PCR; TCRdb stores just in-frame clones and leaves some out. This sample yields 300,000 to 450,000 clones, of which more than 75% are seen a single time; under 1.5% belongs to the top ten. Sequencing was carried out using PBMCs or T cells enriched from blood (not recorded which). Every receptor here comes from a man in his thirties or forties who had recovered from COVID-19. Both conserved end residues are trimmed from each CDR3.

cdr3_aa: ASTSLRSVNTEAF
v_call: TRBV6-5
j_call: TRBJ1-1

cdr3_aa: AWSGDRGSPLH
v_call: TRBV30
j_call: TRBJ1-6

cdr3_aa: ASSPHGVVVDAEAF
v_call: TRBV18
j_call: TRBJ1-1

cdr3_aa: SVAGGPDTGELF
v_call: TRBV29-1
j_call: TRBJ2-2

cdr3_aa: ASSYNLGYGYT
v_call: TRBV12-3/TRBV12-4
j_call: TRBJ1-2

cdr3_aa: AWSVDSGAEAF
v_call: TRBV30
j_call: TRBJ1-1

cdr3_aa: ASTPTGLYNSPLH
v_call: TRBV19
j_call: TRBJ1-6

cdr3_aa: ASSAGQVTEAF
v_call: TRBV11-2
j_call: TRBJ1-1

cdr3_aa: ATSRVYELAVKETQY
v_call: TRBV15
j_call: TRBJ2-5

cdr3_aa: ASSNRDRVTGELF
v_call: TRBV6-6
j_call: TRBJ2-2

cdr3_aa: ASSPRGSNSPLH
v_call: TRBV7-2
j_call: TRBJ1-6

cdr3_aa: ASSRGETQY
v_call: TRBV5-6
j_call: TRBJ2-5

cdr3_aa: ASGDRVIPQETQY
v_call: TRBV5-1
j_call: TRBJ2-5

cdr3_aa: ASSRQGAGEQY
v_call: TRBV27
j_call: TRBJ2-7

cdr3_aa: ASSQDGRGNEKLF
v_call: TRBV4-1
j_call: TRBJ1-4

cdr3_aa: ASSITGHSYEQY
v_call: TRBV9
j_call: TRBJ2-7

cdr3_aa: SSAGGNEQF
v_call: TRBV20-1
j_call: TRBJ2-1

cdr3_aa: AWSVQGDYGYT
v_call: TRBV30
j_call: TRBJ1-2

cdr3_aa: ASSPGQGNNSPLH
v_call: TRBV7-9
j_call: TRBJ1-6

cdr3_aa: ASSQGLPRGYT
v_call: TRBV6-2/TRBV6-3
j_call: TRBJ1-2

cdr3_aa: ASSLRLGAGSPLH
v_call: TRBV11-3
j_call: TRBJ1-6

cdr3_aa: ASSIQGFEQY
v_call: TRBV12-3/TRBV12-4
j_call: TRBJ2-7

cdr3_aa: ASSVPLGPTTDTQY
v_call: TRBV18
j_call: TRBJ2-3

cdr3_aa: ASSFLQGRSPLH
v_call: TRBV27
j_call: TRBJ1-6

cdr3_aa: ASSPREPHSSGANVLT
v_call: TRBV7-9
j_call: TRBJ2-6

cdr3_aa: AISGQGSTEAF
v_call: TRBV10-3
j_call: TRBJ1-1

cdr3_aa: ASSQDGTPSTDTQY
v_call: TRBV3-1/TRBV3-2
j_call: TRBJ2-3

cdr3_aa: ASSVLGSDEQF
v_call: TRBV9
j_call: TRBJ2-1

cdr3_aa: ASSLRSLLAGGNLDTQY
v_call: TRBV4-2
j_call: TRBJ2-3

cdr3_aa: ATRGPPDGYT
v_call: TRBV2
j_call: TRBJ1-2

cdr3_aa: ASSQPGPNTIY
v_call: TRBV3-1/TRBV3-2
j_call: TRBJ1-3

cdr3_aa: ASSRHREYGYT
v_call: TRBV7-8
j_call: TRBJ1-2

cdr3_aa: AWNGQGNSPLH
v_call: TRBV30
j_call: TRBJ1-6

cdr3_aa: ARSLEAGTGVTEAF
v_call: TRBV5-3
j_call: TRBJ1-1

cdr3_aa: ASRYGTSGGNEQF
v_call: TRBV3-1/TRBV3-2
j_call: TRBJ2-1

cdr3_aa: ASSGQGAVTGELF
v_call: TRBV27
j_call: TRBJ2-2

cdr3_aa: ASSLDSGQGLTGELF
v_call: TRBV7-6
j_call: TRBJ2-2

cdr3_aa: ASSSGTGIYEQY
v_call: TRBV5-1
j_call: TRBJ2-7

cdr3_aa: AISELGLAGPGSYNEQF
v_call: TRBV10-3
j_call: TRBJ2-1

cdr3_aa: ASSLRWSGEETQY
v_call: TRBV3-1/TRBV3-2
j_call: TRBJ2-5

cdr3_aa: ASRTRGILF
v_call: TRBV19
j_call: TRBJ1-4

cdr3_aa: ASSPRQGYSPLH
v_call: TRBV5-5
j_call: TRBJ1-6

cdr3_aa: ASSVGTSGDETQY
v_call: TRBV7-9
j_call: TRBJ2-5

cdr3_aa: ASSVDSGGYGKNIQY
v_call: TRBV9
j_call: TRBJ2-4

cdr3_aa: ASSWKQYSNEKLF
v_call: TRBV4-1
j_call: TRBJ1-4

cdr3_aa: ASSLWGQGQETQY
v_call: TRBV5-1
j_call: TRBJ2-5

cdr3_aa: ASSVGPSEPPYEQY
v_call: TRBV9
j_call: TRBJ2-7